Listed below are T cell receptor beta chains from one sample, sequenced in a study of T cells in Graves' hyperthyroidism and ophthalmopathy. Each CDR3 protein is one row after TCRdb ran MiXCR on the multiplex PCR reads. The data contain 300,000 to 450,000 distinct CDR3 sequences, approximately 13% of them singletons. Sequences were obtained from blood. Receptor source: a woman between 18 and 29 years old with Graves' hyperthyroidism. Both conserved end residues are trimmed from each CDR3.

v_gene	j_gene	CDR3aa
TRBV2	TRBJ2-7	ASKSRNYEQY
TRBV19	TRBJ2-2	ASSPTTGKNTGELF
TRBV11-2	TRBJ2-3	ASSSSTTRSGVVTQY
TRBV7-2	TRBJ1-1	ASSGGNGGNTEAF
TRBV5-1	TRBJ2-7	ASGRDGSTYEQY
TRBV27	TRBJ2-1	ASSLSPSGYNEQF
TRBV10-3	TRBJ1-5	AISEMDQPQH
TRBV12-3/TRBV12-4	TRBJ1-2	ASSLAGLGYT
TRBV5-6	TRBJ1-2	ASSFWGTGTNYGYT
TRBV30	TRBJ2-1	AWTSYNEQF
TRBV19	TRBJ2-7	ASSIQFAYEQY
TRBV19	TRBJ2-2	ASRDLTGELF
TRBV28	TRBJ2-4	ASSFFARGWAKNIQY
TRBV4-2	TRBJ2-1	ASSQDVTGRADNEQF
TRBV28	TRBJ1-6	ASSLIIGGGRNSPLH
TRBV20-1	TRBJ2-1	SATRLAGGPDEQF
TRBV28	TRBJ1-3	ASTIRGTSSGNTIY
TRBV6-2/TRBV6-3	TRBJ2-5	ASSYSAIWTGGEETQY
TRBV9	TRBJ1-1	ASSVEGGRGTEAF
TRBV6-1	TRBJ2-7	ASRPTGTDTYEQY
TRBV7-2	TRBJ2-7	ASSLRWEAYEQY
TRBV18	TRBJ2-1	ASSPASVYSYNEQF
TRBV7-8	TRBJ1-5	ASGGQGSNQPQH
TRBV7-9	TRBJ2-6	ASSLIGAGANVLT
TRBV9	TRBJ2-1	ASSVAGTLLNEQF
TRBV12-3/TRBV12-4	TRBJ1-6	ASSRQGVESPLH
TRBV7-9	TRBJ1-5	ASSDSTYQPQH
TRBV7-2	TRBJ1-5	ASSLGARSNQPQH
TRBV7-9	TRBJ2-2	ASSLGRGTGNTGELF
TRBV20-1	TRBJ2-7	SASSIWAYEQY
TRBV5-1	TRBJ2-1	ASSLEGGEDEQF
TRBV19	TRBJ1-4	ASSSKRLPSEKLF